This TCR beta chain emerged from a study of neoadjuvant anti-PD-1 for oral cavity cancer. Study-wide background: Patients without progression got a fourth dose around day 43.

Germline CDR1 reads MNHNS; CDR2 reads SASEGT. The length of the CDR3 is 14 residues. With 6 bases removed from V and 6 bases from J, the gap between germline ends came to 15 bases. In this sample, this clone turned up once. Measured with immunoSEQ multiplex PCR; TCRdb has only the in-frame clones, and not every one. In the table there are tens of thousands of clones, 70% to 85% of which are singletons. V usage is TRBV6-1 and J usage is TRBJ1-5, with D uncertain. The sequence came from a person aged 40 to 85 with oral cavity squamous cell carcinoma. Sample: PBMCs, taken before nivolumab (anti-PD-1) treatment. The CDR3 reads CASRMTVSGQPQHF. The CDR3 DNA sequence: TGTGCCAGCAGGATGACGGTTAGCGGTCAGCCCCAGCATTTT.